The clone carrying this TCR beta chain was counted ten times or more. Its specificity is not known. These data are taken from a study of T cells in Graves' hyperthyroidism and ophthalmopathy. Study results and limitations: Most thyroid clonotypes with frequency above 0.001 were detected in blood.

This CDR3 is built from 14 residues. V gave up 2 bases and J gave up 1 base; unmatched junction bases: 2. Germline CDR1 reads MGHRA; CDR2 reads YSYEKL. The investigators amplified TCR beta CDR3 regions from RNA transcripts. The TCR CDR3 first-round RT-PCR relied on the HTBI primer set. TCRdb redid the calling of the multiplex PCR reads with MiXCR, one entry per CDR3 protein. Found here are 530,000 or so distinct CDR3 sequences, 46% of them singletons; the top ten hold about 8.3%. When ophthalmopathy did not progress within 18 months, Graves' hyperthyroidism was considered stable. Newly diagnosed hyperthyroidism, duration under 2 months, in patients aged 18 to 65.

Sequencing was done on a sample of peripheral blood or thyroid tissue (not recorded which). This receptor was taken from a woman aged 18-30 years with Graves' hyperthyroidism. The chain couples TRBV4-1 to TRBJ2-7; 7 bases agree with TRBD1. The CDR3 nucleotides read TGCGCCAGCAGCCAAAACAGGGGTTCCTACGAGCAGTACTTC. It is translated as CASSQNRGSYEQYF.